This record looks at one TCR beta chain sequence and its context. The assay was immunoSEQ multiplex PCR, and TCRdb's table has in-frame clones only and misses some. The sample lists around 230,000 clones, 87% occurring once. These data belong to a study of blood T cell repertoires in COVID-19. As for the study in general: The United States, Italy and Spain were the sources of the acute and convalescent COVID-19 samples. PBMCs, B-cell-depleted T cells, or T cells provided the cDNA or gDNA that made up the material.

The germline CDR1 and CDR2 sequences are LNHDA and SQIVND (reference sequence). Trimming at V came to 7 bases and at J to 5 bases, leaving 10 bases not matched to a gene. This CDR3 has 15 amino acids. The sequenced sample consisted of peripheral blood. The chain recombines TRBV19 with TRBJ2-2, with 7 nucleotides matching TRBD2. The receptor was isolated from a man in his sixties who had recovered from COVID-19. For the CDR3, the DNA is TGTGCCAGTACGGGGGGACTCAGACCGACCGGGGAGCTGTTTTTT. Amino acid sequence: CASTGGLRPTGELFF.